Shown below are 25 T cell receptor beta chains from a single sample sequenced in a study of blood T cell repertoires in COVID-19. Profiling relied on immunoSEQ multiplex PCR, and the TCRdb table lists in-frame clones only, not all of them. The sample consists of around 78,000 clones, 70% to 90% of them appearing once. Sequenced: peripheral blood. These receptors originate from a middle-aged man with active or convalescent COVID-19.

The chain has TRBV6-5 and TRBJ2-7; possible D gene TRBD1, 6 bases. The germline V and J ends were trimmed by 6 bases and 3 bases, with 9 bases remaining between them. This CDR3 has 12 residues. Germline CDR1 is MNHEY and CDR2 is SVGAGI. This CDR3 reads CASSGTYYEQYF. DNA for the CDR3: TGTGCCAGCAGCGGGACATACTACGAGCAGTACTTC.

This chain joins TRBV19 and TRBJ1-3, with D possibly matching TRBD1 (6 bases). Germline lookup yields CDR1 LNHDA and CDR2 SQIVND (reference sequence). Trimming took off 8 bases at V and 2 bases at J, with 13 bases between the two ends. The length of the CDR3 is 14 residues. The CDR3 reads CASGSRGAGNTIYF. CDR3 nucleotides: TGTGCCAGTGGAAGCAGGGGCGCTGGAAACACCATATATTTT.

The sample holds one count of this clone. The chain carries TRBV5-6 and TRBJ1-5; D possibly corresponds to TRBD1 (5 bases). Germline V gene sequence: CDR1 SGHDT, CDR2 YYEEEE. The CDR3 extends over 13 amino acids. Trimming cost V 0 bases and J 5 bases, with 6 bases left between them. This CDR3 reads CASSLVGDQPQHF. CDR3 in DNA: TGTGCCAGCAGCTTGGTAGGGGATCAGCCCCAGCATTTT.

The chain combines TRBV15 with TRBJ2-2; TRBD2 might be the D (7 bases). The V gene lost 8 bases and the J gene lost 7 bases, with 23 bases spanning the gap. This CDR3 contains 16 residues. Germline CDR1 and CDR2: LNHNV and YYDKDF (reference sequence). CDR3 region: CATGRGGQATGGELFF. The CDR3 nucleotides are TGTGCCACCGGGAGGGGGGGTCAGGCGACTGGCGGGGAGCTGTTTTTT. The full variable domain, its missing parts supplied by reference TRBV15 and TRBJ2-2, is DAMVIQNPRYQVTQFGKPVTLSCSQTLNHNVMYWYQQKSSQAPKLLFHYYDKDFNNEADTPDNFQSRRPNTSFCFLDIRSPGLGDTAMYLCATGRGGQATGGELFFGEGSRLTVL.

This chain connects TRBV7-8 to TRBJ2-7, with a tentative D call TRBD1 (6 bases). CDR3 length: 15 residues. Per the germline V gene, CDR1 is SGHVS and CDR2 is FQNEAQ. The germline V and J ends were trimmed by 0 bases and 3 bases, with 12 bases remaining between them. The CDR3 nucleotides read TGTGCCAGCAGCTTAGCGCGGCGGACAGACTACGAGCAGTACTTC. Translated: CASSLARRTDYEQYF. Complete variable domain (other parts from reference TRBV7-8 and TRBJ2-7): GAGVSQSPRYKVAKRGQDVALRCDPISGHVSLFWYQQALGQGPEFLTYFQNEAQLDKSGLPSDRFFAERPEGSVSTLKIQRTQQEDSAVYLCASSLARRTDYEQYFGPGTRLTVT.

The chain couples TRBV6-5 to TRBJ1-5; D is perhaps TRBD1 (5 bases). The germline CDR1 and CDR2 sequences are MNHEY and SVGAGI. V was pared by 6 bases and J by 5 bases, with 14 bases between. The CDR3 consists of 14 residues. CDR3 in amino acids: CASRRGDADQPQHF. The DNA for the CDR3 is TGTGCCAGCAGGCGGGGGGATGCGGATCAGCCCCAGCATTTT.

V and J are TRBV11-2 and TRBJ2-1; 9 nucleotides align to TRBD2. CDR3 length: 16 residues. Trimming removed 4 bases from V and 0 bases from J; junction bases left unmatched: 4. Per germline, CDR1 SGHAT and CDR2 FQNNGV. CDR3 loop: CASSYRRGGSYNEQFF. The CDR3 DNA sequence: TGTGCCAGCAGCTACCGGCGGGGGGGCTCCTACAATGAGCAGTTCTTC.

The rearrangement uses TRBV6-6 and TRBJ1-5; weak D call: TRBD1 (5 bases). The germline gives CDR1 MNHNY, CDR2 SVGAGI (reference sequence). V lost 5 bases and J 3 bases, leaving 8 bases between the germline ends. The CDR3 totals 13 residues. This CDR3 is CASSPGSNQPQHF. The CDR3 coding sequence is TGTGCCAGCAGTCCAGGGTCCAATCAGCCCCAGCATTTT.

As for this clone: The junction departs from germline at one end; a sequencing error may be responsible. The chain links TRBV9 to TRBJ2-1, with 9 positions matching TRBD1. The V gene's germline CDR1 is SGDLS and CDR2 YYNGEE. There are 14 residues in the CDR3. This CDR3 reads CASSGRDRVNVQFF. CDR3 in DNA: TGTGCCAGCAGCGGCAGGGACAGGGTAAATGTGCAGTTCTTC.

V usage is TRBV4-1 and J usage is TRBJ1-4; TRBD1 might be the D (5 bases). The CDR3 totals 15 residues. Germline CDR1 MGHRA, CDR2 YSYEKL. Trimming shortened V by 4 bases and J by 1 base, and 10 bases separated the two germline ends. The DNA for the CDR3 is TGCGCCAGCAGCCCGGCGGGGGGAACTAATGAAAAACTGTTTTTT. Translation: CASSPAGGTNEKLFF.

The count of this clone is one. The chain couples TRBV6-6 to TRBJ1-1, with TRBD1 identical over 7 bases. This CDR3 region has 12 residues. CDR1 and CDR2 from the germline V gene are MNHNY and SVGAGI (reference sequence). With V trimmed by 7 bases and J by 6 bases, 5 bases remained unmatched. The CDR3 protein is CASNVDRAEAFF. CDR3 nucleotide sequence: TGTGCCAGCAACGTAGACAGGGCTGAAGCTTTCTTT.

The CDR3 sequence: CASDVRNTEAFF. The DNA for the CDR3 is TGTGCCAGCGATGTCAGGAACACTGAAGCTTTCTTT. This chain connects TRBV2 to TRBJ1-1; D is unresolved. Germline V gene data show CDR1 as SNHLY and CDR2 as FYNNEI. Between the trimmed V and J ends, which lost 8 bases and 1 base, there was a span of 8 bases. CDR3 length: 12 residues.

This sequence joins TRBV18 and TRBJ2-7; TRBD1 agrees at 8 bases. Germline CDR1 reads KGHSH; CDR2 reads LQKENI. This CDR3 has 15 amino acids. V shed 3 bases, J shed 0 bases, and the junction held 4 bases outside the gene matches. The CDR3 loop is CASSPGTGTSYEQYF. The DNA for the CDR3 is TGTGCCAGCTCACCTGGGACAGGAACCTCCTACGAGCAGTACTTC.

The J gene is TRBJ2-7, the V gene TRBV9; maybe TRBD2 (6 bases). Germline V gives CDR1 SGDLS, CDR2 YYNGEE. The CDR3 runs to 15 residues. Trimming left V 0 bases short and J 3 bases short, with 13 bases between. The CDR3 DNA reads TGTGCCAGCAGCGTAGGGCAGGGAGGCCACTACGAGCAGTACTTC. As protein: CASSVGQGGHYEQYF.

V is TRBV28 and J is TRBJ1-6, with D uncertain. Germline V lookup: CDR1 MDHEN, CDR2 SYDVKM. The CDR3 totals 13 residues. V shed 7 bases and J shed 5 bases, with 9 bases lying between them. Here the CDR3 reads CASISTDNSPLHF. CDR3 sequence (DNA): TGTGCCAGCATAAGTACAGATAATTCACCCCTCCACTTT.

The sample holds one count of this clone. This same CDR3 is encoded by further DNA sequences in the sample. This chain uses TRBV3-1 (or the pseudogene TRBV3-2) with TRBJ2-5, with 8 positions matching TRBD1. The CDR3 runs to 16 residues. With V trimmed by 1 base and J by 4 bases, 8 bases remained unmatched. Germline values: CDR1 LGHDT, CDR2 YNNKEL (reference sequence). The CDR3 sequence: CASSQALAGGLETQYF. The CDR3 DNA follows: TGTGCCAGCAGCCAAGCGCTGGCAGGGGGCCTAGAGACCCAGTACTTC.

In DNA form, the CDR3 reads TGTGCCAGCAGCCAAGTTGGCGGGGGGGCGGATAATGAGCAGTTCTTC. This encodes CASSQVGGGADNEQFF. The chain is built from TRBV4-2 and TRBJ2-1; 9 nucleotides line up with TRBD2. The germline V gene has CDR1 LGHNA and CDR2 YNFKEQ. This CDR3 region has 16 residues. Unmatched junction bases numbered 8, after V lost 1 base and J lost 7 bases.

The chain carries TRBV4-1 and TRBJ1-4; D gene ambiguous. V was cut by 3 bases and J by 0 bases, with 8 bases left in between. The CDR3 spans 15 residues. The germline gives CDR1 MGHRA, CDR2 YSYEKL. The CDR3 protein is CASSHERTTNEKLFF. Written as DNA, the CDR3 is TGCGCCAGCAGCCATGAGCGTACAACTAATGAAAAACTGTTTTTT.

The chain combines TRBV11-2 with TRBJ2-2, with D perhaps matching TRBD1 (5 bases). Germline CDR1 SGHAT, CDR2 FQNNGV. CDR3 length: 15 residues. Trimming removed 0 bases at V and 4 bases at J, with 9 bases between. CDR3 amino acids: CASSLDGQGTGELFF. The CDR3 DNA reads TGTGCCAGCAGCTTAGATGGGCAGGGCACCGGGGAGCTGTTTTTT. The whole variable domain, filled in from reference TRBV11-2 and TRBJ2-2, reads EAGVAQSPRYKIIEKRQSVAFWCNPISGHATLYWYQQILGQGPKLLIQFQNNGVVDDSQLPKDRFSAERLKGVDSTLKIQPAKLEDSAVYLCASSLDGQGTGELFFGEGSRLTVL.

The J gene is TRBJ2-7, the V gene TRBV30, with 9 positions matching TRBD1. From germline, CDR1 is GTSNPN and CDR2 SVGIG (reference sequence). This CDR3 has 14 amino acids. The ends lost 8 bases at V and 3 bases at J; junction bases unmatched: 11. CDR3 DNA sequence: TGTGCCAGATCGGGACAGGGAGGGATCTACGAGCAGTACTTC. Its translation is CARSGQGGIYEQYF.

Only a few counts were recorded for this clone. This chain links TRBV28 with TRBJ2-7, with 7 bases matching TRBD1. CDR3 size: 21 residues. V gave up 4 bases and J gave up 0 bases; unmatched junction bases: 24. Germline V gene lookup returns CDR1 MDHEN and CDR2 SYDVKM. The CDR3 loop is CASSSPILRRNRGRTSYEQYF. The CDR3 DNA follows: TGTGCCAGCAGTTCCCCGATCTTACGGAGGAACAGGGGAAGAACCTCCTACGAGCAGTACTTC.

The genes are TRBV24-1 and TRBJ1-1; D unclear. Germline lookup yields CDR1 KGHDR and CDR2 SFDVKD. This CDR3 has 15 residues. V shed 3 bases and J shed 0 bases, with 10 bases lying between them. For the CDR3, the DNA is TGTGCCACCAGTGATGGGTTCGGGGTGAACACTGAAGCTTTCTTT. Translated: CATSDGFGVNTEAFF.

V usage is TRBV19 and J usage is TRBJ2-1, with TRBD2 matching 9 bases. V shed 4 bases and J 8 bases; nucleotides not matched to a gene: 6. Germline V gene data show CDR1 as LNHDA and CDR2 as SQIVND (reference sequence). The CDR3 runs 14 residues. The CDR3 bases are TGTGCCAGTAGTAACGGCGGGAGGGCCTATGAGCAGTTCTTC. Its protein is CASSNGGRAYEQFF. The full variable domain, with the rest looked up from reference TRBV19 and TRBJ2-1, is DGGITQSPKYLFRKEGQNVTLSCEQNLNHDAMYWYRQDPGQGLRLIYYSQIVNDFQKGDIAEGYSVSREKKESFPLTVTSAQKNPTAFYLCASSNGGRAYEQFFGPGTRLTVL.

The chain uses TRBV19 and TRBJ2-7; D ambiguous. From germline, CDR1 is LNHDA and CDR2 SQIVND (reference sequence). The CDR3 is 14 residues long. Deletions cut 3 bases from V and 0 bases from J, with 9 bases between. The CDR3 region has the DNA TGTGCCAGTAGTATTGGGCCGAACTCCTACGAGCAGTACTTC. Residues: CASSIGPNSYEQYF.

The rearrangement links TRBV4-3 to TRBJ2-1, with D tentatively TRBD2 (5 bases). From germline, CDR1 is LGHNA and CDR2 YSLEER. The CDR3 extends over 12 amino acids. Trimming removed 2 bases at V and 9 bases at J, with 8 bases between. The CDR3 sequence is CASSQTRFEQFF. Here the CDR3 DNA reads TGCGCCAGCAGCCAAACTAGATTTGAGCAGTTCTTC.